Described below is a single T cell receptor beta chain sequence and its context. Its recognized antigen is unknown. Base-call qualities are not available, and no considerably larger clone is one nucleotide away. Ficoll-Paque density gradient centrifugation was the method used to isolate PBMCs. The CDR3, cysteine through phenylalanine, is 11 amino acids long. The read is trimmed to its CDR3 DNA, 33 bases read in frame from base 1. Trimming removed 1 base from V and 8 bases from J, leaving 5 bases between the germline ends. CDR1 and CDR2 were assigned from the germline V gene as SGHDT and YYEEEE. The data were taken from a study of T-cell memory formation after mild COVID-19 (dated by TCRdb to about 2021). With regard to the full study: TCR sequence clusters from the two donors were found to be largely donor specific. The cohort comprised two young, previously healthy adult volunteers, one female and one male. T-cell clones expanding and contracting after mild COVID-19 in a couple of donors were tracked by longitudinal TCRalpha and TCRbeta repertoire sequencing.

Sequencing used an Illumina NovaSeq 6000. Using 5'RACE with constant-segment primers, TCRalpha and TCRbeta cDNA libraries were constructed, with sample barcodes and unique molecular identifiers added in the process. Trizol reagent was used to extract RNA from every sample. Libraries were amplified in two PCR steps, with a second sample barcode and Illumina TruSeq adapters added in the second step. The libraries were sequenced on an Illumina NovaSeq using 2 x 150 bp paired-end reads. Processing in the source paper ran as follows. Demultiplexing of reads and collapsing into UMI-guided consensus sequences were performed with migec v1.2.7. With mixcr v2.1.11, UMI consensuses were aligned to TRA and TRB V and J templates and assembled into clonotypes. A clonotype was counted as expanded or contracted only if both edgeR and NoisET called the change significant, with noise models trained on biological replicates. For edgeR calls, the thresholds were a false discovery rate-adjusted p below 0.01 and a log2 fold-change of 1. As an exploratory analysis of dynamics, max-normalized trajectories of the 1000 most abundant clonotypes were examined with PCA combined with hierarchical clustering. Each responding clone was given a CD4 or CD8 phenotype based on the CD4+ and CD8+ repertoires, which had been sequenced separately. The raw public reads went through TCRdb reprocessing: fastp at Q25, MiXCR clone calling, in-frame beta chains kept. Rows with a matching CDR3 protein are joined into one entry that keeps the most common DNA and genes. These V and J calls originate from TCRdb's pipeline instead of the authors' own analysis. This sample is represented by around 310,000 distinct CDR3 sequences; around 15% of them were singletons. Roughly 23% of the sample is taken by the ten largest.

What the authors observed across the whole study: Balanced CD4/CD8 phenotypes were observed for clones contracting from day 15 to 85, whereas a bias towards CD4+ was observed for a second wave of clones expanding from day 15 to 37. Contracting CD4+ clones appeared mostly in the CM and EM memory subsets, whereas CD8+ clones were enriched in EMRA. The detection of some responding clones in pre-infection memory suggests that pre-existing cross-reactive memory T cells joined the SARS-CoV-2 response. Only two mild cases were covered by the study, and larger cohorts that include severe cases with pre-infection samples were considered necessary. Whether the second-wave clones peaking on day 37 were SARS-CoV-2 specific was not confirmed.

The sequenced sample consisted of PBMCs or a T cell subset sorted from them (not recorded which). The clonotype was recovered from a man aged 18 to 35 who had mild COVID-19 (a few samples of this study predate the infection). The sample titles of this study are shuffled in the database, so cell type and time point are left out; the donor was told from shared clones. The chain links TRBV5-6 with TRBJ2-3; the D gene is perhaps TRBD1, on 5 matching bases. The nucleotide sequence reads TGTGCCAGCAGCTTGCAGGGTACGCAGTATTTT. This is translated as CASSLQGTQYF.